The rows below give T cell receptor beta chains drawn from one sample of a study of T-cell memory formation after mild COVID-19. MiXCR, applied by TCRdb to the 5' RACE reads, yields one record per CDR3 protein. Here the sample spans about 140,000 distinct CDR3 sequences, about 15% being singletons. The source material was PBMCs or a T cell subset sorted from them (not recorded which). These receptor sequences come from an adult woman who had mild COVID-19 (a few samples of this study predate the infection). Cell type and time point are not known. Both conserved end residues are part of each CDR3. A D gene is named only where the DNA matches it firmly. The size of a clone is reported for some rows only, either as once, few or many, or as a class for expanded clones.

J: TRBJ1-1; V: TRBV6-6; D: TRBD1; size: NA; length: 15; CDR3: CASRGQGDGVTEAFF; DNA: TGTGCCAGCAGGGGACAGGGGGATGGAGTTACTGAAGCTTTCTTT
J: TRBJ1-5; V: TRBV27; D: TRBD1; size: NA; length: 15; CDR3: CASSLFGQGDQPQHF; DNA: TGTGCCAGCAGTTTATTTGGACAGGGGGATCAGCCCCAGCATTTT
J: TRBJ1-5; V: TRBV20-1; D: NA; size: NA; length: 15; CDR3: CSARPENREGGPQHF; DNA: TGCAGTGCTAGGCCAGAAAACAGGGAAGGGGGACCCCAGCATTTT
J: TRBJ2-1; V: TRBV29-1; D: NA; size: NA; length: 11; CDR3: CSVDRLGEQFF; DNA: TGCAGCGTTGACCGACTGGGTGAGCAGTTCTTC
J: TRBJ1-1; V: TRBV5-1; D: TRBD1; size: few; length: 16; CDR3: CASSPGTGERNTEAFF; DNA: TGCGCCAGCAGCCCTGGGACAGGGGAGAGGAACACTGAAGCTTTCTTT
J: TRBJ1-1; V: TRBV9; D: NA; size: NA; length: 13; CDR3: CASSPGSRGEAFF; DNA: TGTGCCAGCAGCCCCGGGAGCCGGGGTGAGGCTTTCTTT
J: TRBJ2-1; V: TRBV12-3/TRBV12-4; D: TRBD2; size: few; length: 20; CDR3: CASSSRPWTSGRPSYNEQFF; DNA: TGTGCCAGCAGTTCACGCCCGTGGACTAGCGGGAGGCCCTCCTACAATGAGCAGTTCTTC
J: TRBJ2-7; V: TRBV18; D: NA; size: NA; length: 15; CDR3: CASSPGGGYSYEQYF; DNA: TGTGCCAGCTCACCAGGAGGGGGTTACTCCTACGAGCAGTACTTC
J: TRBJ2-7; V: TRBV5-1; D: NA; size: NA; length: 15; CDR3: CASRGEVASSYEQYF; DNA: TGCGCCAGCAGGGGGGAGGTCGCTAGCTCCTACGAGCAGTACTTC
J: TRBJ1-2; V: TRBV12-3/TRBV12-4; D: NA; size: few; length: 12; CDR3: CASRTTPLGYTF; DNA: TGTGCCAGCAGAACAACACCTCTCGGCTACACCTTC
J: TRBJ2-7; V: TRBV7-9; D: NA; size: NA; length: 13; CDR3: CASNQGEVDEQYF; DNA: TGTGCCAGCAACCAGGGAGAAGTCGACGAGCAGTACTTC
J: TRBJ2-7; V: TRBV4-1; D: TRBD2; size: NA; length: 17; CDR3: CASSRPGLAGESYEQYF; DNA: TGCGCCAGCAGCCGACCGGGACTAGCGGGAGAGTCCTACGAGCAGTACTTC
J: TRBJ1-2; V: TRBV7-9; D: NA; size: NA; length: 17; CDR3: CASSLARSGRNGDGYTF; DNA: TGTGCCAGCAGCTTAGCGCGATCAGGGCGTAACGGCGATGGCTACACCTTC
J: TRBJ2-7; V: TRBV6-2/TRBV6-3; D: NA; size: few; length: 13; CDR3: CASGEQNYYEQYF; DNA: TGTGCCAGCGGAGAACAGAACTACTACGAGCAGTACTTC
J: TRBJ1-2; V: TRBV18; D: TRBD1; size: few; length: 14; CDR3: CASSFGQGERGYTF; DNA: TGTGCCAGCTCTTTCGGACAGGGAGAGCGGGGCTACACCTTC
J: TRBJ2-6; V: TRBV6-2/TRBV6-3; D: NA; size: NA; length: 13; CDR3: CASSFTGANVLTF; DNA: TGTGCCAGCAGTTTTACAGGGGCCAACGTCCTGACTTTC
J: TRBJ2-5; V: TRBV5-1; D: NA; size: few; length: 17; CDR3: CASKGGLDSRRQETQYF; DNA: TGCGCCAGCAAGGGAGGGCTGGACAGCCGCCGACAAGAGACCCAGTACTTC
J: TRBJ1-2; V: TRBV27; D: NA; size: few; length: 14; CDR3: CASSLRGSNYGYTF; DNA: TGTGCCAGCAGTTTAAGGGGCAGCAACTATGGCTACACCTTC
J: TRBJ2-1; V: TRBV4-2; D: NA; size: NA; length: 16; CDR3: CASSQGPVGFDNEQFF; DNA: TGTGCCAGCAGCCAGGGACCAGTGGGGTTCGACAATGAGCAGTTCTTC
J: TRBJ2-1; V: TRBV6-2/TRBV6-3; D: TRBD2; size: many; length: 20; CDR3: CASSYSSTGVAGPGYNEQFF; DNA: TGTGCCAGCAGTTACTCGAGCACGGGGGTAGCGGGCCCAGGATACAATGAGCAGTTCTTC
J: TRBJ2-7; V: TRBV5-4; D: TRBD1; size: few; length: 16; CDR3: CASSLMGQGASYEQYF; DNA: TGTGCCAGCAGCTTGATGGGACAGGGGGCGAGTTACGAGCAGTACTTC
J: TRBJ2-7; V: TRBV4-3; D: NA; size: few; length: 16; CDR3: CASSQEGQDPSYEQYF; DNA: TGCGCCAGCAGCCAAGAAGGGCAGGACCCCTCCTACGAGCAGTACTTC
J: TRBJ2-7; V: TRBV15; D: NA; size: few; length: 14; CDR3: CATSREREADEQYF; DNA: TGTGCCACCAGCAGAGAACGAGAGGCGGACGAGCAGTACTTC
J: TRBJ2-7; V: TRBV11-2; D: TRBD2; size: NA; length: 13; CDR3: CASSAYLAGRGYF; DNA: TGTGCCAGCAGCGCCTATCTAGCGGGCCGGGGGTACTTC
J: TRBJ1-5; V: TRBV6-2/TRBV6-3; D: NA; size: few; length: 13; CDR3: CASRDRSNQPQHF; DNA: TGTGCCAGCCGAGACAGGAGCAATCAGCCCCAGCATTTT
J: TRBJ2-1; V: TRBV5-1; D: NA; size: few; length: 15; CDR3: CASSLDRVSYNEQFF; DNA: TGCGCCAGCAGCTTGGACAGGGTTTCCTACAATGAGCAGTTCTTC
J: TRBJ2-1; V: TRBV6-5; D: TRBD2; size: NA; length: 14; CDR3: CASRPSGRSNEQFF; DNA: TGTGCCAGCAGACCAAGCGGGAGATCTAATGAGCAGTTCTTC
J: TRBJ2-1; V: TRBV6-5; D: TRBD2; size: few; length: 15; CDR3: CASSYSSGRVDEQFF; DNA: TGTGCCAGCAGTTACTCGAGCGGGAGGGTCGATGAGCAGTTCTTC
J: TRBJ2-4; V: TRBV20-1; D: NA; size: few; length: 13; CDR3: CSARTWLGNIQYF; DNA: TGCAGTGCTCGGACATGGCTAGGAAACATTCAGTACTTC
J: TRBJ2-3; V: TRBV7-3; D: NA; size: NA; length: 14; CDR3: CASSSRRGADTQYF; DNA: TGTGCCAGCAGCTCGAGACGAGGTGCAGATACGCAGTATTTT
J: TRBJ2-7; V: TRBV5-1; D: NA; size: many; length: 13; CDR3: CASSLAGTYEQYF; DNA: TGCGCCAGCAGCTTGGCAGGGACCTACGAGCAGTACTTC
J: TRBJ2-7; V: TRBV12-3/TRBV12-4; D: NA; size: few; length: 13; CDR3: CASSLGTHYEQYF; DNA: TGTGCCAGCAGTCTGGGCACCCACTACGAGCAGTACTTC
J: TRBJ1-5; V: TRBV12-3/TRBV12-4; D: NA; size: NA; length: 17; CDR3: CASSSPSSRDSNQPQHF; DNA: TGTGCCAGCAGCTCCCCCAGTTCGAGAGATAGCAATCAGCCCCAGCATTTT
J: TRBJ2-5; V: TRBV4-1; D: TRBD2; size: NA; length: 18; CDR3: CASSHPASSGGEQETQYF; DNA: TGCGCCAGCAGCCATCCCGCCTCTAGCGGGGGGGAACAAGAGACCCAGTACTTC
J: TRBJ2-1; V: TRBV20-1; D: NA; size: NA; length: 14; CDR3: CSARGRLAGNEQFF; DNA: TGCAGTGCTAGAGGAAGGCTAGCCGGCAATGAGCAGTTCTTC
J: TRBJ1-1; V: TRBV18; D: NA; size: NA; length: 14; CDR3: CASSPPGGSAEAFF; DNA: TGTGCCAGCTCACCACCGGGAGGTAGCGCTGAAGCTTTCTTT
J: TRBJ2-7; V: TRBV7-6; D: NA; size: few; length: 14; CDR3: CASSSTTRDYEQYF; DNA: TGTGCCAGCAGCTCGACGACTAGGGACTACGAGCAGTACTTC
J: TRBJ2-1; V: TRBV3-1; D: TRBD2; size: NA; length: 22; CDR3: CASSPLGLAGGFYIGSYNEQFF; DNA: TGTGCCAGCAGCCCCCTGGGACTAGCGGGAGGGTTCTATATCGGGTCCTACAATGAGCAGTTCTTC
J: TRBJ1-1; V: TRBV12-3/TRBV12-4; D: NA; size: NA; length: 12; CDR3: CASTWGGREAFF; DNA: TGTGCCAGCACTTGGGGAGGCCGTGAAGCTTTCTTT
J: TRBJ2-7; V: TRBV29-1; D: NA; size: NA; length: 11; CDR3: CSVAREHEQYF; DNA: TGCAGCGTTGCCAGGGAACACGAGCAGTACTTC
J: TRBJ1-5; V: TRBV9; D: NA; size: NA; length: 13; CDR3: CASSQGNHQPQHF; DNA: TGTGCCAGCAGTCAGGGGAACCATCAGCCCCAGCATTTT